These T cell receptor beta chains were read from a single sample in a study of OX40 agonist ivuxolimab in advanced cancers. Profiling relied on immunoSEQ multiplex PCR, and the TCRdb table lists in-frame clones only, not all of them. The table records tens of thousands of clones, around 93% of them present only once. Material: CD4+ or CD8+ T cells sorted from blood, obtained in a trial of the OX40 agonist ivuxolimab. The receptors here all came from an adult with an advanced solid tumor such as melanoma, head and neck, liver or kidney cancer. Each CDR3 is given with its conserved first and last residue. The D gene is left open where the match is weak. Size tells how often a clone was seen (once, few, many) or the class of an expanded clone, and some rows leave it out.

J	V	D	size	CDR3	DNA
TRBJ2-1	TRBV30	TRBD1	-	CAWSVGDRAYNEQFF	TGTGCCTGGAGTGTGGGGGACAGGGCCTACAATGAGCAGTTCTTC
TRBJ1-2	TRBV19	-	once	CASTVGYETDLRNYGYTF	TGTGCCAGTACCGTAGGGTACGAGACGGACCTTCGTAACTATGGCTACACCTTC
TRBJ1-1	TRBV4-2	-	-	CASSQDSPEAFF	TGTGCCAGCAGCCAAGATTCTCCTGAAGCTTTCTTT
TRBJ2-7	TRBV9	-	-	CASSVDGYEQYF	TGTGCCAGCAGCGTAGATGGCTACGAGCAGTACTTC
TRBJ2-2	TRBV6-5	-	-	CASSYFPTGELFF	TGTGCCAGCAGTTATTTCCCGACCGGGGAGCTGTTTTTT
TRBJ1-1	TRBV19	-	few	CASSIGDTPAFF	TGTGCCAGTAGTATAGGGGATACGCCGGCTTTCTTT
TRBJ2-1	TRBV19	TRBD2	once	CASRSGRAGVNEQFF	TGTGCCAGTAGGAGCGGGAGGGCCGGGGTGAATGAGCAGTTCTTC
TRBJ1-1	TRBV4-1	-	-	CASSQGVSSVNTEAFF	TGCGCCAGCAGCCAAGGGGTCTCCTCAGTGAACACTGAAGCTTTCTTT
TRBJ2-1	TRBV7-9	TRBD2	-	CASSLRLAGVEQFF	TGTGCCAGCAGCTTAAGACTAGCGGGAGTTGAGCAGTTCTTC
TRBJ2-3	TRBV9	TRBD2	-	CASSVGTGGYTDTQYF	TGTGCCAGCAGCGTAGGGACGGGAGGCTACACAGATACGCAGTATTTT
TRBJ2-3	TRBV9	-	-	CASSPRPSDTQYF	TGTGCCAGCAGCCCGAGACCATCAGATACGCAGTATTTT
TRBJ1-2	TRBV6-6	-	-	CASSPGGNYGYTF	TGTGCCAGCAGCCCCGGTGGTAACTATGGCTACACCTTC
TRBJ1-1	TRBV7-9	-	-	CASNRVGSLGAEAFF	TGTGCCAGCAACCGGGTCGGGTCCCTTGGGGCTGAAGCTTTCTTT
TRBJ1-6	TRBV27	-	-	CASSLEYSYNSPLHF	TGTGCCAGCAGTTTGGAATACTCCTATAATTCACCCCTCCACTTT
TRBJ2-7	TRBV15	TRBD1	-	CATSRDRNRGHEQYF	TGTGCCACCAGCAGAGATCGGAACAGGGGGCACGAGCAGTACTTC
TRBJ1-5	TRBV5-1	TRBD1	once	CASSVGTADSNQPQHF	TGCGCCAGCAGCGTCGGGACAGCCGATAGCAATCAGCCCCAGCATTTT
TRBJ2-2	TRBV4-2	-	-	CASSQEAVTGELFF	TGTGCCAGCAGCCAAGAAGCGGTCACCGGGGAGCTGTTTTTT
TRBJ2-4	TRBV7-8	TRBD2	-	CASSLTSGRVPIQYF	TGTGCCAGCAGCCTAACGAGCGGGAGGGTCCCCATTCAGTACTTC